This T cell receptor beta chain was sequenced for a study of cytomegalovirus exposure and HLA in healthy donors. The primer mix had 60 Vbeta and 13 Jbeta primers. Original analysis: Later, tens of millions of unique TCR beta chains were counted in an analysis, and roughly 11 million of them were shared. Clones were sequenced by immunoSEQ multiplex PCR, and TCRdb holds only the in-frame ones, with some missing. The V and J calls and clone size were taken over from that table, and D and trimming were inferred from the DNA. The data show 100,000 or so clones, 60% to 85% seen once. This clone has only one observation. Germline assignment: CDR1 LNHDA and CDR2 SQIVND (reference sequence). The CDR3 loop spans 14 amino acids. Trimming stripped 7 bases from V and 3 bases from J, with 13 bases between. There were likely unrecorded immune exposures, though donors were nominally healthy when sampled.

The rearrangement joins TRBV19 to TRBJ2-1; D gene unclear. Material for sequencing was PBMCs. The receptor comes from a man aged 50-59 years in good health and CMV-seronegative. The CDR3 sequence: CASTPSAVYNEQFF. In DNA, the CDR3 is TGTGCCAGTACCCCGTCGGCGGTCTACAATGAGCAGTTCTTC.